This T cell receptor beta chain was sequenced in a study of Graves' ophthalmopathy and Graves' hyperthyroidism. The germline CDR1 and CDR2 sequences are WSHSY and SAAADI. This CDR3 is 14 amino acids long. The V gene lost 7 bases and the J gene lost 0 bases, with 12 bases spanning the gap. Absence of ophthalmopathy within 18 months of follow-up defined stable hyperthyroidism. RNA transcripts were the template, and TCR beta CDR3 regions were amplified from them. RT-PCR was first run with HTBI primers, then multiplex PCR in a second round. MiXCR, applied by TCRdb to the multiplex PCR reads, yields one record per CDR3 protein. The table has around 400,000 distinct CDR3 sequences, approximately 21% seen once. This clonotype has a count of ten or more. As yet, its antigen is unknown. Overall study results and limits: Its predictions of ophthalmopathy progression gave the model 55% to 71% sensitivity and roughly 76% specificity. In blood, most expanded thyroid clonotypes above 0.001 frequency were also detected.

The origin of this receptor is a woman aged 18-35 years with stable Graves' hyperthyroidism. The V and J genes are TRBV10-2 and TRBJ1-1; D is undetermined. The sequenced sample consisted of peripheral blood. In nucleotides, the CDR3 is TGCGCCAGCACAAGGCGGGCGATGAACACTGAAGCTTTCTTT. This codes for CASTRRAMNTEAFF.